The 26 T cell receptor beta chains below were found in one sample sequenced in a study of blood T cell repertoires in COVID-19 (dated by TCRdb to 2018 to 2020). Preparation of the library involved the immunoSEQ multiplex PCR assay. TCRdb mirrors the immuneACCESS table, restricted to in-frame sequences. Some clones are absent from its copies; in checked studies, under half trace to an unresolved V gene, and the reason for the others is unknown. The sample table contains fewer than 350,000 clones; only one count was recorded for about 88% of them. The top ten constitute around a tenth of the sample. The specimen was PBMCs or T cells enriched from blood (not recorded which). The receptors here all came from a woman between 40 and 55 years old who had recovered from COVID-19.

V gene TRBV27 combines with J gene TRBJ1-4; D may be TRBD1 (5 bases). The CDR3 runs 13 residues. V lost 5 bases to trimming and J lost 8 bases, with 12 bases between them. The germline gives CDR1 MNHEY, CDR2 SMNVEV (reference sequence). CDR3 nucleotide sequence: TGTGCCAGCAGTGACTGGGGGGACGAAAAACTGTTTTTT. Encoded protein: CASSDWGDEKLFF.

V gene TRBV4-3 combines with J gene TRBJ1-2; TRBD1 matches 8 bases. Germline trimming cut 1 base from V and 3 bases from J; bases unmatched to any gene: 4. The CDR3 loop spans 15 amino acids. Germline-derived CDR1 and CDR2 are LGHNA and YSLEER. CDR3 protein: CASSQGTGSDYGYTF. Here the CDR3 DNA reads TGCGCCAGCAGCCAAGGGACAGGGAGTGACTATGGCTACACCTTC.

This clone came up a few times. The chain links TRBV29-1 to TRBJ2-2, with a possible D match to TRBD1 (6 bases). V dropped 3 bases and J dropped 5 bases, with 13 bases sitting between them. The CDR3 is made up of 14 amino acids. The germline CDR1 and CDR2 sequences are SQVTM and ANQGSEA. The CDR3 DNA sequence: TGCAGCGTTGATATGGCAGGGGTTACCGGGGAGCTGTTTTTT. Protein product: CSVDMAGVTGELFF.

At least ten counts were recorded for this clone. V and J are TRBV11-2 and TRBJ2-7; 10 bases line up with TRBD2. CDR3 length: 15 residues. Germline CDR1 and CDR2: SGHAT and FQNNGV. V was clipped by 6 bases and J by 2 bases; unmatched bases: 7. CDR3 coding DNA: TGTGCCAGCAGACCACTAGCGGGAAGTCCCTACGAGCAGTACTTC. It codes for CASRPLAGSPYEQYF.

J is TRBJ1-5 and V is TRBV2; TRBD1 aligns across 8 bases. Losses at the gene ends were 4 bases for V and 9 bases for J; bases not matched to a gene: 8. Looked up from germline, CDR1 is SNHLY and CDR2 is FYNNEI. The CDR3 covers 14 residues. DNA for the CDR3: TGTGCCAGCAGTGTAGACAGGGGACCTGGGCCCCAGCATTTT. Protein sequence: CASSVDRGPGPQHF.

This clone has more than one count but fewer than ten. The chain uses TRBV7-8 and TRBJ2-7, with D perhaps TRBD1 (6 bases). Per the germline V gene, CDR1 is SGHVS and CDR2 is FQNEAQ. This CDR3 has 15 residues. V was clipped by 3 bases and J by 1 base, with 13 bases between them. CDR3 bases: TGTGCCAGCAGCTTCGGGACAAGTCGTTCCTACGAGCAGTACTTC. The encoded protein is CASSFGTSRSYEQYF.

This clone is a singleton in its sample. J is TRBJ2-7 and V is TRBV4-3, with 9 bases that match TRBD1. V trimming: 0 bases; J trimming: 0 bases; junction bases outside the gene matches: 6. The CDR3 runs to 17 residues. The V gene's germline CDR1 is LGHNA and CDR2 YSLEER. In DNA form, the CDR3 reads TGCGCCAGCAGCCAAGATGGACAGGGGACCCGCTCCTACGAGCAGTACTTC. Translation gives CASSQDGQGTRSYEQYF.

The V call is TRBV7-6, the J call TRBJ2-3, with 8 bases lining up with TRBD2. Germline V gene lookup returns CDR1 SGHVS and CDR2 FNYEAQ. J gave up 5 bases and V 1 base, and 11 bases lay outside the gene matches. There are 17 residues in the CDR3. CDR3 amino acids: CASSLGAAGEFGDTQYF. The CDR3 region has the DNA TGTGCCAGCAGCTTAGGAGCAGCGGGGGAGTTCGGAGATACGCAGTATTTT.

V is TRBV19 and J is TRBJ1-5, with 9 positions matching TRBD1. There are 15 residues in the CDR3. CDR1 is LNHDA and CDR2 is SQIVND in the germline V gene (reference sequence). V dropped 6 bases and J dropped 6; count of bases not matched to a gene: 9. This CDR3 is CASSRKGQGFQPQHF. CDR3 coding DNA: TGTGCCAGTAGCCGGAAAGGACAGGGGTTTCAGCCCCAGCATTTT.

Comments on this clone: One end of the junction varies from germline; a read error may be responsible. This chain joins TRBV11-2 and TRBJ2-7; 9 nucleotides align to TRBD2. CDR1 is SGHAT and CDR2 is FQNNGV in the germline V gene. This CDR3 has 15 amino acids. The CDR3 DNA reads as TGTGCCAGCAACTTACTAGGCGGGGGGGAGTCCGAGCAGTACTTC. Residues: CASNLLGGGESEQYF.

The chain combines TRBV4-3 with TRBJ1-4; D perhaps matches TRBD1 (5 bases). Trimming removed 0 bases at V and 4 bases at J, with 9 bases between. CDR3 length: 15 amino acids. Germline V gives CDR1 LGHNA, CDR2 YSLEER. DNA of the CDR3: TGCGCCAGCAGCCAAGAGGGGGGTTTTAATGAAAAACTGTTTTTT. Its translation is CASSQEGGFNEKLFF.

The chain joins TRBV29-1 to TRBJ1-1; the D is unclear. Germline V gene lookup returns CDR1 SQVTM and CDR2 ANQGSEA. There are 14 residues in the CDR3. Trimming took off 8 bases at V and 1 base at J, with 17 bases between the two ends. CDR3 in amino acids: CSCTAGSGNTEAFF. Written as DNA, the CDR3 is TGCAGCTGTACTGCGGGTTCAGGGAACACTGAAGCTTTCTTT.

This chain uses TRBV7-2 with TRBJ2-5; maybe TRBD2 (5 bases). Looked up from germline, CDR1 is SGHTA and CDR2 is FQGNSA. The ends were cut back, 3 bases at V and 5 bases at J, with 13 bases in the middle. The CDR3 is 14 residues long. CDR3 in amino acids: CASSFFDTGETQYF. Written as DNA, the CDR3 is TGTGCCAGCAGCTTTTTCGACACGGGGGAGACCCAGTACTTC.

The chain is built from TRBV7-3 and TRBJ1-6; D remains ambiguous. Germline V gene sequence: CDR1 SGHTA, CDR2 FQGTGA. The CDR3 runs to 13 residues. The ends were cut back, 1 base at V and 8 bases at J, with 6 bases in the middle. CDR3 protein: CASSLSQDSPLHF. CDR3 nucleotide sequence: TGTGCCAGCAGCTTAAGCCAGGATTCACCCCTCCACTTT. Filled out from reference TRBV7-3 and TRBJ1-6, the complete variable domain reads GAGVSQTPSNKVTEKGKYVELRCDPISGHTALYWYRQSLGQGPEFLIYFQGTGAADDSGLPNDRFFAVRPEGSVSTLKIQRTERGDSAVYLCASSLSQDSPLHFGNGTRLTVT.

CDR3 loop: CASSLQTSGGSYEQYF. The CDR3, as DNA: TGTGCCAGCAGCCTCCAGACTAGCGGGGGTTCCTACGAGCAGTACTTC. The V gene is TRBV16, the J gene TRBJ2-7, with TRBD2 matching over 12 bases. The CDR3 spans 16 residues. V was clipped by 4 bases and J by 1 base; unmatched bases: 5. Germline CDR1 reads KGHSY; CDR2 reads FQNENV.

This chain joins TRBV24-1 and TRBJ2-7; 7 bases line up with TRBD1. Germline values: CDR1 KGHDR, CDR2 SFDVKD. The CDR3 length is 15 residues. Trimming took 2 bases from V and 2 from J; bases not matched to a gene: 5. CDR3 DNA sequence: TGTGCCACCAGTGATTCACAGGGGAGCCCCTACGAGCAGTACTTC. It encodes CATSDSQGSPYEQYF.

The chain recombines TRBV7-9 with TRBJ2-5, with D perhaps matching TRBD1 (6 bases). The CDR3 length is 15 residues. Germline assignment: CDR1 SEHNR and CDR2 FQNEAQ (reference sequence). V was pared by 5 bases and J by 5 bases, with 18 bases between. CDR3 loop: CASSTLVWGPETQYF. Here the CDR3 DNA reads TGTGCCAGCAGCACCCTAGTCTGGGGGCCGGAGACCCAGTACTTC.

The chain recombines TRBV18 with TRBJ2-5; D unresolved. Between the trimmed V and J ends, which lost 2 bases and 1 base, there was a span of 8 bases. CDR3 length equals 14 residues. Germline V gene lookup returns CDR1 KGHSH and CDR2 LQKENI. The CDR3 DNA reads TGTGCCAGCTCACCAGGGCAGCCCCAAGAGACCCAGTACTTC. Its translation is CASSPGQPQETQYF.

The CDR3 loop is CASSPVGPGGEDTEAFF. As DNA, the CDR3 is TGCGCCAGCAGCCCTGTCGGCCCAGGGGGTGAGGACACTGAAGCTTTCTTT. The chain uses TRBV4-1 and TRBJ1-1, with 7 nucleotides matching TRBD1. The junction had 14 bases not matched to a gene; V was cut back by 4 bases and J by 3 bases. Germline loops: CDR1 MGHRA, CDR2 YSYEKL. The CDR3 length is 17 residues.

The rearrangement links TRBV25-1 to TRBJ2-1, with 10 bases matching TRBD2. The CDR3 covers 17 residues. J gave up 6 bases and V 3 bases, and 11 bases lay outside the gene matches. Germline CDR1 and CDR2: MGHDK and SYGVNS. The CDR3 loop is CASSDDLAGDFSNEQFF. The CDR3 nucleotides read TGTGCCAGCAGTGACGACCTAGCGGGAGATTTTAGCAATGAGCAGTTCTTC.

This chain uses TRBV5-4 with TRBJ1-1; TRBD1 matches 9 bases. J gave up 7 bases and V 4 bases, and 2 bases lay outside the gene matches. CDR1 is SGHNT, CDR2 YYREEE, per germline (reference sequence). CDR3 length: 12 residues. The DNA of the CDR3 is TGTGCCAGCAGCCTGGGACAGGGTGAAGCTTTCTTT. Protein product: CASSLGQGEAFF.

In its sample, this clone was seen once. The rearrangement links TRBV19 to TRBJ2-2, with a weak D call TRBD2 (6 bases). V lost 1 base and J 0 bases, leaving 12 bases between the germline ends. Per the germline V gene, CDR1 is LNHDA and CDR2 is SQIVND (reference sequence). This CDR3 has 17 residues. This chain's CDR3 is CASSIVQTSPNTGELFF. Written as DNA, the CDR3 is TGTGCCAGTAGTATAGTGCAGACTAGTCCGAACACCGGGGAGCTGTTTTTT.

This clone is a singleton in its sample. V gene TRBV10-3 combines with J gene TRBJ2-7; 7 nucleotides align to TRBD1. Germline V gives CDR1 ENHRY, CDR2 SYGVKD. V lost 10 bases, J lost 2 bases, and 5 bases stayed unmatched. The CDR3 is 12 residues long. The CDR3 reads CATRDSPYEQYF. CDR3 nucleotide sequence: TGTGCCACCCGGGACAGCCCCTACGAGCAGTACTTC.

The V gene is TRBV7-2, the J gene TRBJ2-3; D not certain. This CDR3 comprises 12 residues. CDR1 SGHTA and CDR2 FQGNSA come from the germline V gene. V was clipped by 3 bases and J by 5 bases, with 6 bases between them. The CDR3 loop reads CASSFSRDTQYF. For the CDR3, the DNA is TGTGCCAGCAGCTTTAGTAGAGATACGCAGTATTTT.

This sequence joins TRBV18 and TRBJ2-2; possibly TRBD1 for D (5 bases). The V and J ends lost 3 bases and 4 bases respectively, with 12 bases between them. This CDR3 has 15 amino acids. Germline V CDR1 and CDR2: KGHSH, LQKENI. The CDR3 sequence is CASSPSGMGTGELFF. The CDR3 DNA is TGTGCCAGCTCACCCTCAGGGATGGGCACCGGGGAGCTGTTTTTT.

V gene TRBV29-1 combines with J gene TRBJ2-2; 12 bases fit TRBD2. This CDR3 comprises 17 residues. Trimming cost V 6 bases and J 1 base; bases outside gene matches: 9. Germline CDR1 is SQVTM and CDR2 is ANQGSEA. The CDR3 DNA follows: TGCAGCGTCGTTGCTAGCGGGAGGGGAATGAACACCGGGGAGCTGTTTTTT. It is translated as CSVVASGRGMNTGELFF.